This paragraph covers one T cell receptor beta chain sequence. This entry is derived from a study of T cells in Graves' hyperthyroidism and ophthalmopathy. Germline trimming cut 3 bases from V and 5 bases from J; bases unmatched to any gene: 9. The CDR3 has 15 residues. Researchers amplified the TCR beta CDR3 regions from RNA transcripts. In the first-round RT-PCR of the TCR CDR3, the HTBI primer set was used. TCRdb itself ran the multiplex PCR reads through MiXCR, one entry per CDR3 protein. The sample yields about 520,000 distinct CDR3 sequences, about 24% seen once. V and J are TRBV12-3 or TRBV12-4 and TRBJ1-1; 7 nucleotides align to TRBD1. The specimen was blood. This sequence was found in a woman aged 25 to 39 with Graves' ophthalmopathy. The CDR3: CASSFLPGGGTEAFF. As DNA, the CDR3 is TGTGCCAGCAGTTTTTTGCCAGGGGGTGGGACTGAAGCTTTCTTT.